Listed here is a single T cell receptor (beta chain). Other DNA sequences in this specimen translate into the identical CDR3. These data originate in a study of blood T cell repertoires in COVID-19. In the study overall: Specimens from acute and convalescent COVID-19 originated in the United States, Italy and Spain. PBMCs, B-cell-depleted T cells, or T cells were the source of the cDNA or gDNA that made up the material.

Source study methods: Reference gene primer amplification gave nucleated cell count estimates. Data came from immunoSEQ multiplex PCR; TCRdb stores just in-frame clones and leaves some out. V and J calls and clone size are given by that table; D and trimming were obtained from the DNA. The sample has around 700,000 clones; 80% to 90% are singletons. This receptor was obtained from a woman between 18 and 29 years old with acute or convalescent COVID-19. The specimen was peripheral blood.

The DNA for the CDR3 is TGTGCCTGGAGTGTAGGAGGGACAGGGTTTTACGAGCAGTACTTC. This gives the protein CAWSVGGTGFYEQYF. The chain uses TRBV30 and TRBJ2-7; 9 nucleotides line up with TRBD1. The CDR3 sequence is 15 residues long. The germline V gene has CDR1 GTSNPN and CDR2 SVGIG (reference sequence). V lost 0 bases, J lost 4 bases, and 7 bases stayed unmatched.